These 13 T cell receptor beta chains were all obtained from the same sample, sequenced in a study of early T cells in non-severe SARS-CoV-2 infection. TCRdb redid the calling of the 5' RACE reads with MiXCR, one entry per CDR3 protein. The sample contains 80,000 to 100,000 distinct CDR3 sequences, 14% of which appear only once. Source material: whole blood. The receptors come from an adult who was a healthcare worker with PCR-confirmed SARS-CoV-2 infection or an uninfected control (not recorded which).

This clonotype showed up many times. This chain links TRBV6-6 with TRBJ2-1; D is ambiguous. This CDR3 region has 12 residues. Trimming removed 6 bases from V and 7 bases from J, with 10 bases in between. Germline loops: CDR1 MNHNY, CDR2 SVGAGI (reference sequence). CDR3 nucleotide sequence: TGTGCCAGCAGCCTGATCTCTAATGAGCAGTTCTTC. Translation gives CASSLISNEQFF.

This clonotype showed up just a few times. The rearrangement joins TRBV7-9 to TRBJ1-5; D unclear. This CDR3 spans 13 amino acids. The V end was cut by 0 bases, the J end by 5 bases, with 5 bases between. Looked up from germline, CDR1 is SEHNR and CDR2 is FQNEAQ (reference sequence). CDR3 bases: TGTGCCAGCAGCTTAGCGGTAGATCAGCCCCAGCATTTT. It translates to CASSLAVDQPQHF. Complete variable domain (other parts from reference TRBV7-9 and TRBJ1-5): DTGVSQNPRHKITKRGQNVTFRCDPISEHNRLYWYRQTLGQGPEFLTYFQNEAQLEKSRLLSDRFSAERPKGSFSTLEIQRTEQGDSAMYLCASSLAVDQPQHFGDGTRLSIL.

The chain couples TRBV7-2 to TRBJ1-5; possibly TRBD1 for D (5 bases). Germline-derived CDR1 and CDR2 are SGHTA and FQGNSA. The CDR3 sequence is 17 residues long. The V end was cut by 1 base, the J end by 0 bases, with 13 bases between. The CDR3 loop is CASSLVLTAISNQPQHF. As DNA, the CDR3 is TGTGCCAGCAGCTTAGTGTTGACAGCGATTAGCAATCAGCCCCAGCATTTT.

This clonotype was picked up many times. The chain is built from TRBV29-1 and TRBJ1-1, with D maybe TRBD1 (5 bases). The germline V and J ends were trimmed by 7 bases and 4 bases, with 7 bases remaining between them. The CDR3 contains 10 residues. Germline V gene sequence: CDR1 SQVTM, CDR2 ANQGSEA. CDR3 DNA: TGCAGCGCGGGGGGCACTGAAGCTTTCTTT. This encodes CSAGGTEAFF. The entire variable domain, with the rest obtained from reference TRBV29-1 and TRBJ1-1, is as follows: SAVISQKPSRDICQRGTSLTIQCQVDSQVTMMFWYRQQPGQSLTLIATANQGSEATYESGFVIDKFPISRPNLTFSTLTVSNMSPEDSSIYLCSAGGTEAFFGQGTRLTVV.

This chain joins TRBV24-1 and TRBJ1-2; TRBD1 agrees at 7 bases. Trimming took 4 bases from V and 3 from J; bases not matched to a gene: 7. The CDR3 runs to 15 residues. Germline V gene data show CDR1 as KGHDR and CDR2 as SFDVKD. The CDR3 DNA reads TGTGCCACCAGTGAGGCAGTCACAGGGGACTATGGCTACACCTTC. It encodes CATSEAVTGDYGYTF.

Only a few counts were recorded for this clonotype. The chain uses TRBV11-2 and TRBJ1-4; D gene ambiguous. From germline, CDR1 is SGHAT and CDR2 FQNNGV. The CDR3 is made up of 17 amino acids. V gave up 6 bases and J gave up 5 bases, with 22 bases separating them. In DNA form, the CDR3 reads TGTGCCAGCAGTCCACCTTCCCGTGGGCGACCGAATGAAAAACTGTTTTTT. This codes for CASSPPSRGRPNEKLFF.

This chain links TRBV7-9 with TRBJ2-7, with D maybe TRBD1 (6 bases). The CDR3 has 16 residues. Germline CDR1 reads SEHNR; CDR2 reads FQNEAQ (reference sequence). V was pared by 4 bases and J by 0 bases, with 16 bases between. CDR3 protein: CASSSRTAMTSYEQYF. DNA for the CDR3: TGTGCCAGCAGCTCAAGGACAGCGATGACCTCCTACGAGCAGTACTTC.

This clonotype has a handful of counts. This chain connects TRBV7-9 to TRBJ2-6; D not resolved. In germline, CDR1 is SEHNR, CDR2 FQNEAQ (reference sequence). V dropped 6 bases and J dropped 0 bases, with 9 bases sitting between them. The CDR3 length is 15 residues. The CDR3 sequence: CASRPPASGANVLTF. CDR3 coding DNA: TGTGCCAGCAGACCCCCGGCCTCTGGGGCCAACGTCCTGACTTTC.

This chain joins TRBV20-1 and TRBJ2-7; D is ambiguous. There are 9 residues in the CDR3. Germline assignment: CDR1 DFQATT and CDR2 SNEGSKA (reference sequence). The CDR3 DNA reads TGCAGCCCCCCGTCCGAGCAGTACTTC. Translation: CSPPSEQYF.

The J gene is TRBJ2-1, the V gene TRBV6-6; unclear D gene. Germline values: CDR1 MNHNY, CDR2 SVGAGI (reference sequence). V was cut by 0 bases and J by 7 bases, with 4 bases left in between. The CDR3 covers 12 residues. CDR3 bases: TGTGCCAGCAGTTACTCCTTAAATGAGCAGTTCTTC. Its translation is CASSYSLNEQFF.

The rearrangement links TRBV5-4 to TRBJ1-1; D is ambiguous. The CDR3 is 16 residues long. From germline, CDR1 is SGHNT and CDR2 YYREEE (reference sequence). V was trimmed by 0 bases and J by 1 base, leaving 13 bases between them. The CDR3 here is CASSLVVNRGNTEAFF. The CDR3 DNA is TGTGCCAGCAGCTTGGTAGTGAACCGAGGGAACACTGAAGCTTTCTTT.

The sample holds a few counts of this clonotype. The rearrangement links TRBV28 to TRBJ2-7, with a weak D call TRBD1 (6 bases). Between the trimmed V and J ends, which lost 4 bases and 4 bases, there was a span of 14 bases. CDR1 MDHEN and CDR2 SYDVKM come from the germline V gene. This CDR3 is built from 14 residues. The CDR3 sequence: CASSSPSRGYEQYF. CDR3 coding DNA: TGTGCCAGCAGTTCCCCCTCCAGGGGTTACGAGCAGTACTTC.

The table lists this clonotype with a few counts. The CDR3 spells CASSSQGLHNSPLHF. CDR3 in DNA: TGTGCCAGCAGCTCACAGGGGTTGCATAATTCACCCCTCCACTTT. V and J are TRBV11-2 and TRBJ1-6; 7 bases are a match to TRBD1. CDR3 length equals 15 residues. J was trimmed by 5 bases and V by 4 bases; bases with no gene match: 5. Germline assignment: CDR1 SGHAT and CDR2 FQNNGV.